The entry below describes one T cell receptor (beta chain). Its antigen is not yet known. Within one base of it there is no much larger clone, and no base qualities were kept. CDR1 MDHEN and CDR2 SYDVKM are derived from the germline V gene. Spanning cysteine to phenylalanine, the CDR3 consists of 12 amino acids. Just the 36-base CDR3 DNA is kept, in frame starting at base 1. These data come from a study of OX40 agonist ivuxolimab in advanced cancers. Concerning the study at large: The costimulatory receptor OX40 (CD134) was targeted by ivuxolimab, a fully human IgG2 agonistic monoclonal antibody. Patients were allowed to have had prior anti-PD-1, anti-PD-L1 or anti-CTLA-4 therapy, and around 40% of the dose-escalation patients had previously received checkpoint inhibitors. The dose-escalation cohort was about 87% male with a mean age of around 64 years, ranging from roughly 20 to 80. The monotherapy dose-escalation portion (N = 52 patients) of the phase I ivuxolimab trial is reported in the paper. The purpose of peripheral TCRbeta sequencing was to test whether ivuxolimab changed TCR sequence diversity and led to clonal T-cell expansion. Intravenous ivuxolimab was administered to patients every 2 weeks at six dose levels: 0.01, 0.1, 0.3, 1.5, 3 and 10 mg/kg. Of the approximately 53 patients in dose escalation, 19 had hepatocellular carcinoma, around 15 had melanoma, 9 had renal cell carcinoma and 9 had head and neck cancer. Partial responses occurred in three dose-escalation patients: two with cutaneous melanoma and one with hepatocellular carcinoma.

Beyond this particular receptor, the publication reports: In the 0.1-3.0 mg/kg groups, partial responders were among the patients with the lowest normalized peripheral clonal expansion, particularly in CD8+ T cells. Low levels of normalized T-cell clonal expansion were also seen in some patients who did not respond. Clonal expansion of both CD4+ and CD8+ blood T cells was observed from baseline to week 6 at doses 0.1 to 3.0 mg/kg. On average, CD8+ T cells showed more expanded clones than CD4+ T cells after ivuxolimab. Which antigens the clonally expanded peripheral T cells were specific for was not determined.

The trial excluded patients who had a history of autoimmune disease or were on systemic immunosuppression. Peripheral blood for TCR sequencing was collected from all dose cohorts at baseline, on cycle 4 day 1, and on cycle 7 day 1. Samples came from an open-label, multicenter, first-in-human phase I dose-escalation trial of ivuxolimab. Adults with locally advanced or metastatic head and neck squamous cell, hepatocellular, melanoma or renal cell carcinoma were enrolled in the trial. Before TCR sequencing, CD4+ T cells and CD8+ T cells were sorted from peripheral blood as separate populations. Genomic DNA was extracted from sorted cells for sequencing of the TCRbeta CDR3 region. TCRbeta CDR3 regions were sequenced using the immunoSEQ Assay. Entries here come from immuneACCESS through TCRdb and include only in-frame sequences with V and J called. Some clones fail to appear in such tables; in the studies checked, an unresolved V gene covers under half of the shortfall, and the cause of the remainder is unknown. Within this sample are around 20,000 clones, with approximately 80% of them counted one time only. The ten largest clones add up to roughly 15% of the sample.

The chain was built from TRBV28 and TRBJ1-3; the D gene is possibly TRBD1, with 6 bases matching. The TCR comes from an adult with an advanced solid tumor such as melanoma, head and neck, liver or kidney cancer. The sample was CD4+ or CD8+ T cells sorted from blood, taken in a trial of the OX40 agonist ivuxolimab. The CDR3 here reads CAAGGLGNTIYF. The DNA reads TGTGCAGCGGGGGGCCTCGGAAACACCATATATTTT.